The 18 T cell receptor beta chains listed next were all sequenced from one sample in a study of T-cell memory formation after mild COVID-19. Each CDR3 protein is one row after TCRdb ran MiXCR on the 5' RACE reads. The sample carries 150,000 to 200,000 distinct CDR3 sequences, roughly 23% recorded once. The sequenced material came from PBMCs or a T cell subset sorted from them (not recorded which). The receptors derive from an adult woman who had mild COVID-19 (a few samples of this study predate the infection). Cell type and time point are not known.

This clonotype was seen repeatedly, ten times or more. The chain combines TRBV2 with TRBJ2-2, with no clear D. Deletions cut 1 base from V and 5 bases from J, with 11 bases between. Germline V CDR1 and CDR2: SNHLY, FYNNEI. There are 15 residues in the CDR3. In nucleotides, the CDR3 is TGTGCCAGCAGTGAAGGGGCACTTCCTACCGGGGAGCTGTTTTTT. Translation: CASSEGALPTGELFF.

V usage is TRBV9 and J usage is TRBJ2-1; no clear D. This CDR3 has 15 residues. Germline V CDR1 and CDR2: SGDLS, YYNGEE. Deletions cut 4 bases from V and 4 bases from J, with 15 bases between. In DNA, the CDR3 is TGTGCCAGCAGCACCCAGCCCACTCCTTACAATGAGCAGTTCTTC. This codes for CASSTQPTPYNEQFF.

The rearrangement links TRBV19 to TRBJ2-7, with TRBD1 as a possible D gene (5 bases). The length of the CDR3 is 12 residues. Trimming removed 4 bases from V and 9 bases from J, with 13 bases in between. The germline gives CDR1 LNHDA, CDR2 SQIVND (reference sequence). CDR3 protein: CASSKDPGPQYF. CDR3 in DNA: TGTGCCAGTAGTAAAGATCCAGGGCCGCAGTACTTC.

This chain joins TRBV5-5 and TRBJ2-7, with no clear D. Trimming pared 1 base from V and 2 bases from J, leaving 13 bases between. This CDR3 has 15 amino acids. CDR1 is SGHKS and CDR2 is YYEKEE in the germline V gene (reference sequence). The CDR3 DNA reads as TGTGCCAGCAGCTTGAAGGACCCCACAGCCTACGAGCAGTACTTC. Protein: CASSLKDPTAYEQYF.

The sample holds many counts of this clonotype. V gene TRBV7-6 combines with J gene TRBJ2-1; possibly TRBD1 or TRBD2 for D (5 bases each). The length of the CDR3 is 16 residues. V was pared by 5 bases and J by 0 bases, with 14 bases between. CDR1 is SGHVS and CDR2 is FNYEAQ in the germline V gene. This CDR3 reads CASSPPGRSSYNEQFF. The CDR3 DNA reads as TGTGCCAGCAGCCCTCCGGGACGGAGCTCCTACAATGAGCAGTTCTTC.

In its sample, this clonotype was seen a few times. V is TRBV2 and J is TRBJ2-2; TRBD2 aligns across 11 bases. The V segment lost 6 bases and the J segment 3 bases; nucleotides outside the gene matches: 6. The CDR3 loop spans 16 amino acids. CDR1 SNHLY and CDR2 FYNNEI come from the germline V gene. The CDR3 loop is CASRLGLADHTGELFF. The CDR3 DNA sequence: TGTGCCAGCAGGCTGGGACTAGCGGACCACACCGGGGAGCTGTTTTTT. Drawing the rest from reference TRBV2 and TRBJ2-2, the complete variable domain is EPEVTQTPSHQVTQMGQEVILRCVPISNHLYFYWYRQILGQKVEFLVSFYNNEISEKSEIFDDQFSVERPDGSNFTLKIRSTKLEDSAMYFCASRLGLADHTGELFFGEGSRLTVL.

The V and J genes are TRBV29-1 and TRBJ2-7; 8 bases line up with TRBD1. J gave up 12 bases and V 1 base, and 5 bases lay outside the gene matches. Germline V gene lookup returns CDR1 SQVTM and CDR2 ANQGSEA. The CDR3 is 11 residues long. CDR3 sequence reads: CSVEGDRGWYF. In DNA, the CDR3 is TGCAGCGTTGAAGGAGACAGGGGCTGGTACTTC.

The sample holds a few counts of this clonotype. V is TRBV7-9 and J is TRBJ1-2; D is uncertain. Germline V CDR1 and CDR2: SEHNR, FQNEAQ (reference sequence). V shed 0 bases and J shed 7 bases, with 6 bases lying between them. There are 12 residues in the CDR3. The CDR3: CASSLARGGYTF. The CDR3 DNA is TGTGCCAGCAGCTTAGCAAGAGGTGGCTACACCTTC.

This clonotype has more than one count but fewer than ten. V and J are TRBV2 and TRBJ2-7; unclear D gene. The CDR3 runs to 9 residues. Trimming took 9 bases from V and 6 from J, leaving 6 bases between them. The germline CDR1 and CDR2 sequences are SNHLY and FYNNEI. The CDR3 region has the DNA TGTGCCAGTAGCAGCGAGCAGTACTTC. Protein sequence: CASSSEQYF.

The V and J genes are TRBV7-9 and TRBJ2-1; D remains ambiguous. Deletions cut 6 bases from V and 6 bases from J, with 12 bases between. The germline V gene has CDR1 SEHNR and CDR2 FQNEAQ (reference sequence). This CDR3 is built from 13 residues. The CDR3 bases are TGTGCCAGCAGGTCAGGAGAACCCAATGAGCAGTTCTTC. This sequence encodes CASRSGEPNEQFF.

CDR3 sequence: CASTGPEGGGQYF. The CDR3 DNA reads TGTGCCAGCACCGGGCCGGAGGGAGGGGGGCAGTACTTC. The chain joins TRBV7-9 to TRBJ2-7; D may be TRBD2 (7 bases). The length of the CDR3 is 13 residues. The germline gives CDR1 SEHNR, CDR2 FQNEAQ (reference sequence). The germline V and J ends were trimmed by 7 bases and 9 bases, with 19 bases remaining between them.

CDR3 residues: CASTPGQNFYEQYF. DNA of the CDR3: TGTGCCAGCACCCCGGGACAGAACTTCTACGAGCAGTACTTC. The J gene is TRBJ2-7, the V gene TRBV27; 7 bases map to TRBD1. Germline trimming cut 7 bases from V and 3 bases from J; bases unmatched to any gene: 9. Per germline, CDR1 MNHEY and CDR2 SMNVEV (reference sequence). CDR3 length: 14 residues.

The chain employs TRBV10-2 and TRBJ2-1; D gene uncertain. Trimming shortened V by 2 bases and J by 7 bases, and 12 bases separated the two germline ends. The CDR3 has 14 residues. The V gene's germline CDR1 is WSHSY and CDR2 SAAADI. CDR3 coding DNA: TGCGCCAGCAGTGAGGGGGATTTCATAAATGAGCAGTTCTTC. It codes for CASSEGDFINEQFF.

In DNA, the CDR3 is TGTGCCAGCAGCTTAGTTTCGGGACTCGGGAATGAGCAGTTCTTC. It codes for CASSLVSGLGNEQFF. V is TRBV7-2 and J is TRBJ2-1, with D maybe TRBD2 (6 bases). The CDR3 contains 15 residues. With 1 base removed from V and 7 bases from J, the gap between germline ends came to 14 bases. Germline V gene lookup returns CDR1 SGHTA and CDR2 FQGNSA.

The V gene is TRBV5-6, the J gene TRBJ1-5; 7 bases are shared with TRBD1. Germline trimming cut 9 bases from V and 2 bases from J; bases unmatched to any gene: 5. CDR3 length: 13 residues. Germline V gene data show CDR1 as SGHDT and CDR2 as YYEEEE. CDR3 nucleotide sequence: TGTGCCACATCTCAGGGGGGCAATCAGCCCCAGCATTTT. Translation gives CATSQGGNQPQHF. The complete variable domain, with remaining parts taken from reference TRBV5-6 and TRBJ1-5, reads DAGVTQSPTHLIKTRGQQVTLRCSPKSGHDTVSWYQQALGQGPQFIFQYYEEEERQRGNFPDRFSGHQFPNYSSELNVNALLLGDSALYLCATSQGGNQPQHFGDGTRLSIL.

This clonotype occurred a few times. The chain joins TRBV4-1 to TRBJ2-2; possibly TRBD2 for D (7 bases). This CDR3 has 16 amino acids. Trimming cost V 0 bases and J 6 bases, with 14 bases left between them. Germline V lookup: CDR1 MGHRA, CDR2 YSYEKL. CDR3 in DNA: TGCGCCAGCAGCCAAGAACGGGGGGCGCTCCCCGGGGAGCTGTTTTTT. Residues: CASSQERGALPGELFF.

This clonotype was picked up a small number of times. The CDR3 bases are TGTGCCAGCAGCTTAGCGGTGAGGGGCCCCTACAATGAGCAGTTCTTC. It codes for CASSLAVRGPYNEQFF. The rearrangement uses TRBV7-9 and TRBJ2-1; D tentatively reads TRBD1 or TRBD2 (5 bases each). The CDR3 is 16 residues long. CDR1 and CDR2 from the germline V gene are SEHNR and FQNEAQ (reference sequence). With 0 bases removed from V and 2 bases from J, the gap between germline ends came to 11 bases. Complete variable domain (other parts from reference TRBV7-9 and TRBJ2-1): DTGVSQNPRHKITKRGQNVTFRCDPISEHNRLYWYRQTLGQGPEFLTYFQNEAQLEKSRLLSDRFSAERPKGSFSTLEIQRTEQGDSAMYLCASSLAVRGPYNEQFFGPGTRLTVL.

This clonotype has more than one count but fewer than ten. The gene calls are TRBV7-9 and TRBJ1-1, with D unresolved. CDR3 length: 11 amino acids. V shed 11 bases and J shed 3 bases, with 10 bases lying between them. Germline CDR1 SEHNR, CDR2 FQNEAQ (reference sequence). The CDR3 spells CAEGEYTEAFF. In DNA, the CDR3 is TGTGCCGAGGGCGAGTACACTGAAGCTTTCTTT.